Given below is one TCR beta chain in context. This clone's antigen is unknown. Density gradient separation was used to isolate peripheral blood mononuclear cells from buffy coats of healthy donors. The study enriched total CD8+ T cells through negative magnetic separation using EasySep or MojoSort CD8+ T cell isolation kits. An RNeasy Mini Kit was used to extract total RNA from duplicate vials of about 150,000 sorted CD8+ T cells per subset. PBMCs were used either fresh or after being cryopreserved in fetal bovine serum containing about 9.8% DMSO. CD8+ T cell subsets were sorted to purity by fluorescence-activated cell sorting on a FACSAria III. This entry is derived from a study of human CD8 memory T cell subsets (dated by TCRdb to about 2020). Describing the broader study: To assess clonal relationships, the TCRbeta repertoires of stem-like (TSTEM), progenitor exhausted-like (TPEX) and effector memory CD8+ T cell subsets were compared. TCRbeta repertoires were obtained from TSTEM, TPEX and effector memory subsets contributed by each of more than five donors.

The paper's findings and limits, for the study overall: Only TCRbeta chains were sequenced, and repertoire comparisons rested on a handful of donors tested with paired t-tests and Bonferroni correction. Similarly high normalized Shannon-Wiener diversity was shown by TSTEM and TPEX subsets, whereas comparatively lower diversity was seen in effector memory subsets. Based on Chao1 estimates, TSTEM subsets appeared to have greater repertoire diversity than TPEX subsets, which may reflect a broader range of specificities. Both stem-like subsets shared clonotypes with effector memory cells, but TSTEM and TPEX repertoires overlapped minimally, suggesting distinct antigen spectra.

Instrument used: NextSeq 550. A Human TCR Profiling Kit was used to prepare UMI-labeled 5' RACE TCRbeta libraries. Every TCRbeta library was prepared in parallel with an identical number of PCR cycles. The published analysis was carried out like this. Between 3,000 and 18,000 functional CDR3beta clonotypes were contained in each TCRbeta library. MIGEC 1.2.9 was used for UMI extraction and consensus assembly, with at least three reads per UMI being required. MiXCR 3.0.3 was used to extract in-frame CDR3beta repertoires. Each sample was downsampled to 42,000 randomly selected UMIs before diversity metrics were calculated in VDJtools 1.2.1. For each sample pair, the repertoire overlap metrics D, R and F2 were calculated in VDJtools using the top 3,000 clones. One entry per CDR3 protein sequence results from the TCRdb reprocessing of the reads, with DNA left out. These V and J calls originate from TCRdb's pipeline instead of the authors' own analysis. This sample's clone table shows under 6,000 distinct CDR3 sequences. The ten largest clones take up about 29% of the sample.

CDR1 and CDR2, per the germline V gene (reference sequence), are DFQATT and SNEGSKA. The CDR3 sequence holds 17 residues, the cysteine and phenylalanine included. Only the protein is on record. Sequencing was carried out using CD8+ effector memory T cells (TEM) sorted from PBMCs. This specimen's cell subset or site label, per the study, means: effector memory CD8 T cells, CCR7- CD45RO+ CD95+. This TCR came from a human donor in good health. Recombination joined TRBV20-1 with TRBJ2-1; there is no DNA to check the TCRdb D call of TRBD2. The encoded CDR3 is CSARDVLTSGAYNEQFF.